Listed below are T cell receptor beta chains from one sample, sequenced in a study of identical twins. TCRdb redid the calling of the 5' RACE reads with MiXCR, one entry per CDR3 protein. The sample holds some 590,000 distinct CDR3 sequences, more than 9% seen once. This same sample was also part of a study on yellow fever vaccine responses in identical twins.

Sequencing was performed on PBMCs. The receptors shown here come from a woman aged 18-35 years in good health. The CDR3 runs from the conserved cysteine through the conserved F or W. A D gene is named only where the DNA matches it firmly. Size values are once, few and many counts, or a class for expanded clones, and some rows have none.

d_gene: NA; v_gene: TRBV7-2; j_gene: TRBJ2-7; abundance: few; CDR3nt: TGTGCCAGCAGCTTATGGGGGGCTACCTACGAGCAGTACTTC; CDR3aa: CASSLWGATYEQYF
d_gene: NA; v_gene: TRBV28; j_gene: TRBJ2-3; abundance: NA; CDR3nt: TGTGCCAGCAGCCCCTCGGGAGTTAATACGCAGTATTTT; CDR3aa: CASSPSGVNTQYF
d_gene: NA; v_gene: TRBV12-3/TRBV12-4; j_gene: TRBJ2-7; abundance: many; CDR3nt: TGTGCCAGCAGTTTGGCCGGACATTCCTACGAGCAGTACTTC; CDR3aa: CASSLAGHSYEQYF
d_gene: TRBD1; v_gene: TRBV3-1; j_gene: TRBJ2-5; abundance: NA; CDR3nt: TGTGCCAGCAGCAAGCGACAGGGTCTATTATTACAAGAGACCCAGTACTTC; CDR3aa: CASSKRQGLLLQETQYF
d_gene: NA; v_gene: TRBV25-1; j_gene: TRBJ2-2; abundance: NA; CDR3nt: TGTGCCAGCAGTGGTACATCAGGGGACCGGACCGGGGAGCTGTTTTTT; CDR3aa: CASSGTSGDRTGELFF
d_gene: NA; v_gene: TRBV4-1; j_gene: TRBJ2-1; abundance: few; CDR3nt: TGCGCCAGCAGCCAAGATTGGGTTCGCAGGGACTCCTACAATGAGCAGTTCTTC; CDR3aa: CASSQDWVRRDSYNEQFF
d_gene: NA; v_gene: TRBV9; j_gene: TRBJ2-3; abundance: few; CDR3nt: TGTGCCAGCAGCCCACAGGGAGGATCCACAAATACGCAGTATTTT; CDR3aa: CASSPQGGSTNTQYF
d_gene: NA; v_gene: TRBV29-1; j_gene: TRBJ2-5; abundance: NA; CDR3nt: TGCAGCGTTGGTCAGGGGAAAGAGACCCAGTACTTC; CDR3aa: CSVGQGKETQYF
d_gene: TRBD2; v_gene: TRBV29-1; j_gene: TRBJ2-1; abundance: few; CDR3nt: TGCAGCGTGAGAGGGGAGCGGGAGATAACTAGCTCCTACAATGAGCAGTTCTTC; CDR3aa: CSVRGEREITSSYNEQFF
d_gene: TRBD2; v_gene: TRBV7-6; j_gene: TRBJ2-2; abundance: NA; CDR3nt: TGTGCCAGCAGCTTAACTAGCGGGGTTGGGGAGCTGTTTTTT; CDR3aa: CASSLTSGVGELFF
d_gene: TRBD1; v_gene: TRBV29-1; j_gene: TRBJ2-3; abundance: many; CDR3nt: TGCAGCTCAGGGACAGGGGGCACAGATACGCAGTATTTT; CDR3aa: CSSGTGGTDTQYF
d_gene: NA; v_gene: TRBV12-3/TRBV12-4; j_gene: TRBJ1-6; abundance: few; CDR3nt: TGTGCCAGCAGGCCCGGGAATTATAATTCACCCCTCCACTTT; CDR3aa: CASRPGNYNSPLHF
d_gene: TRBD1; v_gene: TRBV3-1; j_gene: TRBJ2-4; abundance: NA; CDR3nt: TGTGCCAGCAGCCCACGGACAGGGAGCGGTATCATTCAGTACTTC; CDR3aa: CASSPRTGSGIIQYF
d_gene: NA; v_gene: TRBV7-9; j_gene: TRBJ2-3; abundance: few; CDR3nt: TGTGCCAGCAGCTTAGTTACAGGGTACACAGATACGCAGTATTTT; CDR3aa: CASSLVTGYTDTQYF
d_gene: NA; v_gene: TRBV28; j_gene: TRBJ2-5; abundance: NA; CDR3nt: TGTGCCAGCAGTGAGGAGGACACCCTGTTTGAGACCCAGTACTTC; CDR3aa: CASSEEDTLFETQYF
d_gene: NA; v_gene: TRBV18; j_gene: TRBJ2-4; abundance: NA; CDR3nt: TGTGCCAGCTCCTTAGACAGGACTCTAGCCAAAAACATTCAGTACTTC; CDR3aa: CASSLDRTLAKNIQYF
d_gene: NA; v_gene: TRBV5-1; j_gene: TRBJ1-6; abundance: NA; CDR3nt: TGCGCCAGCCGCAGGAGCATCTCGCTAGATTCACCCCTCCACTTT; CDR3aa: CASRRSISLDSPLHF
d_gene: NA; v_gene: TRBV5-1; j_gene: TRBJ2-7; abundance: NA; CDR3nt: TGCGCCAGCAGCTTCTCGGCAGTCTACGAGCAGTACTTC; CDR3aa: CASSFSAVYEQYF
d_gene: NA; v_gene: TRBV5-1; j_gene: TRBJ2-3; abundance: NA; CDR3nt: TGCGCCAGCAGGTATGGGATCCCAGCAGATACGCAGTATTTT; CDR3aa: CASRYGIPADTQYF
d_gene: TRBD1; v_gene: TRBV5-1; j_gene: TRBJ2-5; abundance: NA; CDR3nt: TGCGCCAGCAGCAAGGACAGGGGGCTCCTACAAGAGACCCAGTACTTC; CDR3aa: CASSKDRGLLQETQYF
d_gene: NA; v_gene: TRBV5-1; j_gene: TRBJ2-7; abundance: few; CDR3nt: TGCGCCAGCAGCTTCGGGACAAACGAGCAGTACTTC; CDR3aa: CASSFGTNEQYF
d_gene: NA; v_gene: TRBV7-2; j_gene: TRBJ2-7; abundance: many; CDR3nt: TGTGCCAGCAGCTTAGGACGGGTGGGCTACGAGCAGTACTTC; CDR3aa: CASSLGRVGYEQYF
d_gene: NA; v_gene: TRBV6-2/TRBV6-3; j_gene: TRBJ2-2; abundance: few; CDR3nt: TGTGCCAGCAGGAGGGTAGGGGGGAACACCGGGGAGCTGTTTTTT; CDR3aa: CASRRVGGNTGELFF
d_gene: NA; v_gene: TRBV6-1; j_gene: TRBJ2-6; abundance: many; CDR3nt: TGTGCCACCGATACAGGGATTGGGGCCAACGTCCTGACTTTC; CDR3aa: CATDTGIGANVLTF
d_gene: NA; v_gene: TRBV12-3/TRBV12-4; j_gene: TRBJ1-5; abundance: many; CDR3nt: TGTGCCAGCAGTCCCTCGTGGGGCAGGGAACAGCCCCAGCATTTT; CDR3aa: CASSPSWGREQPQHF
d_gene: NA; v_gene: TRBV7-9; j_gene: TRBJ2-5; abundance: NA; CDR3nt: TGTGCCAGCAGCGAAACCCTAGGGTCCCAGTACTTC; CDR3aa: CASSETLGSQYF
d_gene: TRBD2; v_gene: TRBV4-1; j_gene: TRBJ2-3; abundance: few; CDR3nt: TGCGCCAGCAGCCATGGGACTAGCGGGAAGACAGATACGCAGTATTTT; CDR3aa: CASSHGTSGKTDTQYF
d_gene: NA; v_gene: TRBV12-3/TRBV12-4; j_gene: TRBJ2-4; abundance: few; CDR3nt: TGTGCCAGCAGTGTGGACAGACTAGCCAAAAACATTCAGTACTTC; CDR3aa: CASSVDRLAKNIQYF
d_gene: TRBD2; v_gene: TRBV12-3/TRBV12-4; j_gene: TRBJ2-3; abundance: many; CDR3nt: TGTGCCAGCAGTTACCCGACTAGCGGGACTGATACGCAGTATTTT; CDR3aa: CASSYPTSGTDTQYF
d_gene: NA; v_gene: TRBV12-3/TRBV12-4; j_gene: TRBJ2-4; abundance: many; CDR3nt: TGTGCCAGCAGTTTACGGGGACTGGTCAAAAACATTCAGTACTTC; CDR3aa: CASSLRGLVKNIQYF
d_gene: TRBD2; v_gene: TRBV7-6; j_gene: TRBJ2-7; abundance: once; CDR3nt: TGTGCCAGCAGCACCCAGGGGGGAGCGGGAGGTTACGAGCAGTACTTC; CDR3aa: CASSTQGGAGGYEQYF
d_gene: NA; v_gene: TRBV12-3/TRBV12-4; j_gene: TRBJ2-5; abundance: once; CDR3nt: TGTGCCAGCAGTTTGCGGACTGGGGCTTCTTCATACCAAGAGACCCAGTACTTC; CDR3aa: CASSLRTGASSYQETQYF
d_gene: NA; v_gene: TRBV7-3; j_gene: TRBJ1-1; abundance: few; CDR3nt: TGTGCCAGCAGCTTGGGCCCGACGAACACTGAAGCTTTCTTT; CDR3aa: CASSLGPTNTEAFF
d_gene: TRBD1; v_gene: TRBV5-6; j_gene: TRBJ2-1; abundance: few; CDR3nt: TGTGCCAGCAGCTTCCGGGACAGGGACCATGAGCAGTTCTTC; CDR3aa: CASSFRDRDHEQFF
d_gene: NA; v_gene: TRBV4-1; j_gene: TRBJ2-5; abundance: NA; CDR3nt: TGCGCCAGCAGCCAAGTCGGCCTACAAGAGACCCAGTACTTC; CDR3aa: CASSQVGLQETQYF
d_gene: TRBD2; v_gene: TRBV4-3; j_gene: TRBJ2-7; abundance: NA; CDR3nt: TGCGCCAGCAGCCAAGTTCGGGCGGGAGACAGCTCCTACGAGCAGTACTTC; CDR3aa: CASSQVRAGDSSYEQYF
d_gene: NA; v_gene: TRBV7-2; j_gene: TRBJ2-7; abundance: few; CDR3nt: TGTGCCAGCAGCCCCAGGGTCTCAGGGCCGTACGAGCAGTACTTC; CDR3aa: CASSPRVSGPYEQYF
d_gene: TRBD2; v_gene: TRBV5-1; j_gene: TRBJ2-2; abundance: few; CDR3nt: TGCGCCAGCAGCTTGGCCCTAGCGGGGAACACCGGGGAGCTGTTTTTT; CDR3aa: CASSLALAGNTGELFF
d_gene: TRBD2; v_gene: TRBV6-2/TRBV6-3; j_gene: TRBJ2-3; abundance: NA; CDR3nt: TGTGCCAGCAGTTACTTCGGACTAGCGGAGACTCTCACAGATACGCAGTATTTT; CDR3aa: CASSYFGLAETLTDTQYF
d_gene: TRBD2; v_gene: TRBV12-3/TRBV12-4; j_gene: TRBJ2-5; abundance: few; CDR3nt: TGTGCCAGCAGTTCGCTAGCGGAGCAAGAGACCCAGTACTTC; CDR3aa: CASSSLAEQETQYF
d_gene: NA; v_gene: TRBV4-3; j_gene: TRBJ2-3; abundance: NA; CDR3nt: TGCGCCAGCAGCCAGTCCGGGAGAACAGATACGCAGTATTTT; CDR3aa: CASSQSGRTDTQYF
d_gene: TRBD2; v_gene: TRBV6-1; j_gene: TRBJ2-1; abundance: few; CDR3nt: TGTGCCAGCAGTCCGCGGGGGGTCGGCAATGAGCAGTTCTTC; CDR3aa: CASSPRGVGNEQFF
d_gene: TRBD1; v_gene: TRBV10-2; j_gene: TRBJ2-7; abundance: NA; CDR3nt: TGCGCCAGCAGTGATTGGGACAGTGGTGGGTACGAGCAGTACTTC; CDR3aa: CASSDWDSGGYEQYF
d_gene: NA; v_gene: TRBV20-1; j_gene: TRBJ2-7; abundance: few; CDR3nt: TGCAGTGCTAGAGATGATTCAAAAACGCCCTACGAGCAGTACTTC; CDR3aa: CSARDDSKTPYEQYF
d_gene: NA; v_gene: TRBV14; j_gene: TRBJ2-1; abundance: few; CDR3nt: TGTGCCAGCAGCCAAGTGGACGGGAGAGGTGAGCAGTTCTTC; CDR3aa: CASSQVDGRGEQFF
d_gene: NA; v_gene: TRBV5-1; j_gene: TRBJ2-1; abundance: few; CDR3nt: TGCGCCAGCGAACCACAGGAGGGGGGGAGGGGTGAGCAGTTCTTC; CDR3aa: CASEPQEGGRGEQFF
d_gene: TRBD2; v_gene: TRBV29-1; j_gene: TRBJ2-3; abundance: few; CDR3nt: TGCAGCGTCGAAGGGTCGCTAGCGGGAGGCTCTCTAAGCACAGATACGCAGTATTTT; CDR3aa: CSVEGSLAGGSLSTDTQYF
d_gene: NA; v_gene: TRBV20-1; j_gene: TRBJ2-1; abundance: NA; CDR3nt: TGCAGTGCTAGAACAGTGAGTCAATGGGACCCCGTCAGGGAGCAGTTCTTC; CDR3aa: CSARTVSQWDPVREQFF